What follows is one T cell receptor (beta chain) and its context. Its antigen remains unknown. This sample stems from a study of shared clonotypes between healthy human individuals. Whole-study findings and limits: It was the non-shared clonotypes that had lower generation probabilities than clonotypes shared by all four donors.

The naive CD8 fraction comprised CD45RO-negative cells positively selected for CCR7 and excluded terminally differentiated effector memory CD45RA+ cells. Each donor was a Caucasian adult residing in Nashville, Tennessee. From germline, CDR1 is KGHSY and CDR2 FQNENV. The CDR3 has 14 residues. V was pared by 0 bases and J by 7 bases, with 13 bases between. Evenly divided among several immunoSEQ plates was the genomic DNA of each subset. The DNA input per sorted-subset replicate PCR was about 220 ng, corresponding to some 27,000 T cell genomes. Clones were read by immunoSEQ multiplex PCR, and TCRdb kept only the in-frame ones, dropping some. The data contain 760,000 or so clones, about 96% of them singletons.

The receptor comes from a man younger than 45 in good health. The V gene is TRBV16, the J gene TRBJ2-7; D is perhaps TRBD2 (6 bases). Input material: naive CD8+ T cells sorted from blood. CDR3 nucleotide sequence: TGTGCCAGCAGCCAATCGACCCTAGCGAGAGAGCAGTACTTC. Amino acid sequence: CASSQSTLAREQYF.